The present T cell receptor beta chain was sequenced within a study of blood T cell repertoires in COVID-19. Libraries were prepared by immunoSEQ multiplex PCR; TCRdb keeps only in-frame clonotypes and omits some of them. The sample holds tens of thousands of clones, around 85% seen once. The CDR3 has 14 residues. CDR1 LNHNV and CDR2 YYDKDF come from the germline V gene (reference sequence). The V and J ends lost 1 base and 5 bases respectively, with 12 bases between them. Sequencing used peripheral blood. The chain couples TRBV15 to TRBJ2-7, with D perhaps TRBD1 (6 bases). The clonotype was recovered from a human donor in a cohort sampled during active COVID-19. CDR3 loop: CATSRVHRAHEQYF. CDR3 nucleotides: TGTGCCACCAGCAGAGTTCACAGGGCCCACGAGCAGTACTTC.